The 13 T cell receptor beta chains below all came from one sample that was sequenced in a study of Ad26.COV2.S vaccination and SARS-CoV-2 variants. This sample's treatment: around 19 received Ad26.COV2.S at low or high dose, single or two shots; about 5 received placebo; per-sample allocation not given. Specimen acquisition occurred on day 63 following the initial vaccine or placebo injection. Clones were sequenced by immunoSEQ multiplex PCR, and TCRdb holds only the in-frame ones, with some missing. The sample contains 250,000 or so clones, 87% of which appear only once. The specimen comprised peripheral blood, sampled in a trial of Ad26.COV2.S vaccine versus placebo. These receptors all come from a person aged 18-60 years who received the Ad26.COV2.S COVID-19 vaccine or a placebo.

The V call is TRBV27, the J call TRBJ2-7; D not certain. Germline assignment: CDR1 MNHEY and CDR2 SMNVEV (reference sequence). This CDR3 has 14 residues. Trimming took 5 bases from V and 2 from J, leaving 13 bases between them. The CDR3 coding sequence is TGTGCCAGCAGTCCCTCAAGGCTACCCTACGAGCAGTACGTC. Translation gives CASSPSRLPYEQYV.

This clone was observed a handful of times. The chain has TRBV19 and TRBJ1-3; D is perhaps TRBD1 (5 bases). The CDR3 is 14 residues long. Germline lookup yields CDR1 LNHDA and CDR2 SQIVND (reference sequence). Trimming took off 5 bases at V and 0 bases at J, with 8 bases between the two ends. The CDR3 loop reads CASSSGSSGNTIYF. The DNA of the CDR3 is TGTGCCAGTAGTTCAGGGAGCTCTGGAAACACCATATATTTT.

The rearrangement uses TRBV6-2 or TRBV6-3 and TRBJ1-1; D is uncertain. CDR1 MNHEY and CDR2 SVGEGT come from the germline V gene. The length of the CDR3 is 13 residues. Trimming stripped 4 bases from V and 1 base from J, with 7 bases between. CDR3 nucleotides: TGTGCCAGCAGTTCCTCAGAGAACACTGAAGCTTTCTTT. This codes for CASSSSENTEAFF.

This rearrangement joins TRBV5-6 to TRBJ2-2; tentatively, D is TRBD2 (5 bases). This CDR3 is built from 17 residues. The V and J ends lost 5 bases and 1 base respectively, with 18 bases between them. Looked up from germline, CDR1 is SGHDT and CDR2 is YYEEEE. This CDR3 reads CASRKEVGVKNTGELFF. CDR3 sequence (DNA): TGTGCCAGCAGGAAGGAGGTGGGCGTCAAGAACACCGGGGAGCTGTTTTTT.

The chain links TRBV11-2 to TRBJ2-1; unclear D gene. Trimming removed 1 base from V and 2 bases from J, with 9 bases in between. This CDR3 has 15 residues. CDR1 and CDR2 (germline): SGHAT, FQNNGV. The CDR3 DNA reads TGTGCCAGCAGCTTAGGGTCCCGACCCTACAATGAGCAGTTCTTC. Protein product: CASSLGSRPYNEQFF.

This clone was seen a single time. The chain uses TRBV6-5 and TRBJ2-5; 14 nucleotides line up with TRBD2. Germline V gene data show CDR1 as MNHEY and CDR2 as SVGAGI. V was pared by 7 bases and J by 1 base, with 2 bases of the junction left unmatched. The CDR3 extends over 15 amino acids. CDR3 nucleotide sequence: TGTGCCAGCAATGGACTAGCGGGAGGCCAAGAGACCCAGTACTTC. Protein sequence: CASNGLAGGQETQYF.

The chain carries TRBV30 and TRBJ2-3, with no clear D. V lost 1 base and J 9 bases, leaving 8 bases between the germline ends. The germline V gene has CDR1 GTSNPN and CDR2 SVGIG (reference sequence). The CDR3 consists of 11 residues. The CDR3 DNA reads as TGTGCCTGGAGTGGAGGCCCAACGCAGTATTTT. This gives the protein CAWSGGPTQYF.

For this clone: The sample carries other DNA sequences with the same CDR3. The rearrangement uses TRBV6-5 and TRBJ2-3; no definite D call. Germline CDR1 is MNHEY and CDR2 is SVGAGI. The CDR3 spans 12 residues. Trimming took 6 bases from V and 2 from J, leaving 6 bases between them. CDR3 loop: CASSPNTDTQYF. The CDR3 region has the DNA TGTGCCAGCAGCCCGAACACAGATACGCAGTATTTT.

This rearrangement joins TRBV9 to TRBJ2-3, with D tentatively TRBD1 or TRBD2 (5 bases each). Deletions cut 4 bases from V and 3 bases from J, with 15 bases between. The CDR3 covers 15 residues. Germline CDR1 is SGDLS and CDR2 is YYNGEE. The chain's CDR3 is CASSLGVHGTDTQYF. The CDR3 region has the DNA TGTGCCAGCAGCTTGGGGGTGCATGGGACAGATACGCAGTATTTT.

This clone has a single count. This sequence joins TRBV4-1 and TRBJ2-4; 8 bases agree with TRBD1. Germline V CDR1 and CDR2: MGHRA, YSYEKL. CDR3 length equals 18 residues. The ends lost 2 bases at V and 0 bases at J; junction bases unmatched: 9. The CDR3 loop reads CASSQLRQGRLAKNIQYF. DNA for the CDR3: TGCGCCAGCAGCCAATTACGACAGGGGCGACTAGCCAAAAACATTCAGTACTTC.

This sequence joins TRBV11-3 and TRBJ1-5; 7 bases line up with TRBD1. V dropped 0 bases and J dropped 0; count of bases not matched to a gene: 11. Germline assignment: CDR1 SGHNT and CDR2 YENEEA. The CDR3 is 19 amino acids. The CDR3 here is CASSLDKWPGGYSNQPQHF. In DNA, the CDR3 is TGTGCCAGCAGCTTAGATAAATGGCCAGGGGGGTATAGCAATCAGCCCCAGCATTTT.

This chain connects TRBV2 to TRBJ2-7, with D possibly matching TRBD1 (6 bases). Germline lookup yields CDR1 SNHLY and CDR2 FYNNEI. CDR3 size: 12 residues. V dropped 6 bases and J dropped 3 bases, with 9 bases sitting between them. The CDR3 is CASSWDNYEQYV. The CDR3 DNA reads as TGTGCCAGCAGCTGGGACAACTACGAGCAGTACGTC.

The CDR3 loop reads CASSLSAGVSYEQYF. The CDR3 coding sequence is TGCGCCAGCAGCTTGTCAGCGGGGGTCTCCTACGAGCAGTACTTC. The genes are TRBV5-1 and TRBJ2-7; 8 bases agree with TRBD2. The CDR3 runs 15 residues. With 1 base clipped from V and 0 bases from J, the junction kept 3 bases outside the gene matches. CDR1 is SGHRS and CDR2 is YFSETQ in the germline V gene.